The clone carrying this TCR beta chain was counted many times. Its specificity is unknown. A second PCR of roughly 7 to 11 cycles used a sample-barcoded 5' primer and a J-beta primer mix. Every sample gave at least 3 million paired-end reads containing CDR3. TCRdb reprocessed the 5' RACE reads via MiXCR and lists one record per CDR3 protein. Found here are hundreds of thousands of distinct CDR3 sequences, 32% of them singletons; the top ten hold 15%. The data were taken from a study of blood T cells in healthy people across ages. Germline V lookup: CDR1 MNHNY, CDR2 SVGAGI (reference sequence). V trimming: 6 bases; J trimming: 4 bases; junction bases outside the gene matches: 5. This CDR3 is 14 amino acids long. Overall study findings and caveats: When set beside aged donors, long-lived donors presented more naive CD4+ cells and higher diversity.

The sample was blood. This sequence was found in a woman aged 80 or over in good health. The chain recombines TRBV6-6 with TRBJ2-7, with 11 bases that match TRBD1. CDR3 region: CASRQGQGVYEQYF. CDR3 sequence (DNA): TGTGCCAGCAGACAGGGACAGGGGGTATACGAGCAGTACTTC.